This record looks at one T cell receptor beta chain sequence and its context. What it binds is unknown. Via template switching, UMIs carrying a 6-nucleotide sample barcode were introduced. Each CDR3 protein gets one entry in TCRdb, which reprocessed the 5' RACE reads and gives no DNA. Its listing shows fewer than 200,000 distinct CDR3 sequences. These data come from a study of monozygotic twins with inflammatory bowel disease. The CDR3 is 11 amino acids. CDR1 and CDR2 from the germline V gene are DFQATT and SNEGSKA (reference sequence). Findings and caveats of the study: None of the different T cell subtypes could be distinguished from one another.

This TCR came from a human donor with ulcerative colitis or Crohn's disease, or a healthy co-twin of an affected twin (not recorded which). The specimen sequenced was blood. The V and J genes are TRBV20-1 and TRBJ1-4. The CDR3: CSVTGNEKLFF.